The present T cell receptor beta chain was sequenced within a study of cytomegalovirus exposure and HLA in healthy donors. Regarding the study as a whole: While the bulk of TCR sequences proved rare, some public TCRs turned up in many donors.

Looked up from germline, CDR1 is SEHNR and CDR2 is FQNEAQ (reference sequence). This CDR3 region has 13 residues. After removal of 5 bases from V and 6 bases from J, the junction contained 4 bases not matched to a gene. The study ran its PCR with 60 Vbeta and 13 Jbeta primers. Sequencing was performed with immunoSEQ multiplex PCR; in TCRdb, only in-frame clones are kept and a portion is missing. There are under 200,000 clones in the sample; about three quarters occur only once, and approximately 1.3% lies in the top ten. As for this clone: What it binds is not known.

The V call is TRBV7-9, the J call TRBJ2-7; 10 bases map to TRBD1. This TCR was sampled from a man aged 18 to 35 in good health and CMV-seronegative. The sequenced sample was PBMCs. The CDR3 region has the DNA TGTGCCAGCAGCCCCGGGACAGGGGTCGAGCAGTACTTC. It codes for CASSPGTGVEQYF.